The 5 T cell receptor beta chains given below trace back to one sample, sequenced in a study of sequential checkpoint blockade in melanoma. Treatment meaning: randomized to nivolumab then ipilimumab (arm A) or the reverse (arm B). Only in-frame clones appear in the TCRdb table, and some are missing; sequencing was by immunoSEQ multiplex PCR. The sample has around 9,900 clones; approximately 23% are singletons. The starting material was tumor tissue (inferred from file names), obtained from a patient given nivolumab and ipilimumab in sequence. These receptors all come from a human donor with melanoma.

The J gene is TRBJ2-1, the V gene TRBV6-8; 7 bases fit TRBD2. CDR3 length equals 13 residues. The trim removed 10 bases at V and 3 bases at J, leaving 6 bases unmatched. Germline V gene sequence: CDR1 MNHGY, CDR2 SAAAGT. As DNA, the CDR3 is TGTGCCACCCGGGGAGGGATCTACAATGAGCAGTTCTTC. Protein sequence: CATRGGIYNEQFF.

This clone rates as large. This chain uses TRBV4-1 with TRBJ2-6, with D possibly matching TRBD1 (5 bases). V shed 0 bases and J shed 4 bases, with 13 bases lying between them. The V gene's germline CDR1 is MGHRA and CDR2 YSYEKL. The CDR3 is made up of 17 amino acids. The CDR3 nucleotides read TGCGCCAGCAGCCAAGATAGGTGGGGCTTCGGGGCCAACGTCCTGACTTTC. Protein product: CASSQDRWGFGANVLTF.

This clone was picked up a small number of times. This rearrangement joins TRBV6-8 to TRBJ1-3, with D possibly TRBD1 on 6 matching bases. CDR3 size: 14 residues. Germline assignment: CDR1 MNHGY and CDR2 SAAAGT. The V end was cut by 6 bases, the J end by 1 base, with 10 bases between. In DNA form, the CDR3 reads TGTGCCAGCAGCTCAACAGGGTCTGGAAACACCATATATTTT. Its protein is CASSSTGSGNTIYF.

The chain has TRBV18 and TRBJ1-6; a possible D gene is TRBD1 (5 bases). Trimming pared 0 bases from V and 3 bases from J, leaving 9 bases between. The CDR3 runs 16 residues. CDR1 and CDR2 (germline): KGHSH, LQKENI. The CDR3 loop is CASSPPQGIYNSPLHF. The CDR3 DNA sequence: TGTGCCAGCTCACCACCGCAGGGTATCTATAATTCACCCCTCCACTTT.

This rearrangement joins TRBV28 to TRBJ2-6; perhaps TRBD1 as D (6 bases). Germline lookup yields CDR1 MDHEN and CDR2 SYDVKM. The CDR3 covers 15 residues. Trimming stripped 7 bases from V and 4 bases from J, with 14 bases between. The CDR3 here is CASTIGGTGANVLTF. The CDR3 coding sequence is TGTGCCAGCACCATAGGGGGAACAGGGGCCAACGTCCTGACTTTC.